This TCR beta chain stems from a study of cytomegalovirus exposure and HLA in healthy donors. General study findings and limits: Sequence variants that were highly shared formed a cluster that was likely a sequencing artifact.

Looked up from germline, CDR1 is MNHNY and CDR2 is SVGAGI (reference sequence). Trimming took 4 bases from V and 2 from J, leaving 14 bases between them. The CDR3 totals 16 residues. With respect to this clone: What it binds is not known.

This donor's file did not include a recorded CMV serostatus. Primers for the PCR totalled 60 Vbeta and 13 Jbeta. Sequencing used immunoSEQ multiplex PCR; TCRdb keeps in-frame clones, though not all of them. Among 110,000 or so clones listed, around three quarters were seen once. This chain joins TRBV6-6 and TRBJ1-4; D ambiguous. The sequenced sample consisted of PBMCs. This sequence originates from a human donor in good health. The CDR3 here is CASSLAAARTNEKLFF. CDR3 DNA: TGTGCCAGCAGTTTGGCGGCAGCCCGGACTAATGAAAAACTGTTTTTT.